A selection of T cell receptor beta chains follows, all from one sample in a study of chemoradiotherapy in HPV16-positive cancers. The protocol was immunoSEQ multiplex PCR, while the TCRdb copy is restricted to in-frame clones and leaves out a portion. The top ten hold 3% to 4% of the sample, which has about 19,000 clones, 75% to 90% seen once. This sample comprised blood, obtained from a patient who underwent chemoradiotherapy. The receptor source for this set is a human donor with HPV-associated anogenital cancer. The CDR3 runs from the conserved cysteine through the conserved F or W. Fields, in order: clone size, J gene, D gene, V gene, CDR3 protein, CDR3 DNA. D genes are given only for firm matches. Only some rows state a clone size, as once, few, many or a class for expanded clones.

NA,TRBJ2-5,TRBD1,TRBV11-3,CASSLGTGDQETQYF,TGTGCCAGCAGCTTAGGAACAGGGGACCAAGAGACCCAGTACTTC
NA,TRBJ1-1,NA,TRBV29-1,CSGEAGEGREAFF,TGCAGCGGAGAGGCAGGAGAGGGGAGGGAAGCTTTCTTT
NA,TRBJ2-7,NA,TRBV19,CASSIGLISNYEQYF,TGTGCCAGTAGTATAGGGCTTATTTCCAACTACGAGCAGTACTTC
few,TRBJ2-7,NA,TRBV27,CASSYNFGAEQYF,TGTGCCAGCAGCTATAATTTTGGAGCCGAGCAGTACTTC
NA,TRBJ1-1,TRBD1,TRBV5-4,CASRYDRGTTEAFF,TGTGCCAGCAGGTACGACAGGGGAACCACTGAAGCTTTCTTT
NA,TRBJ2-3,NA,TRBV5-6,CASSTPGDSTDTQYF,TGTGCCAGCAGCACCCCCGGGGATAGCACAGATACGCAGTATTTT
NA,TRBJ2-5,TRBD1,TRBV4-1,CASSPTGQGIETQYF,TGCGCCAGCAGCCCTACGGGACAGGGGATCGAGACCCAGTACTTC
NA,TRBJ2-5,NA,TRBV5-1,CASSLVGQLQETQYF,TGCGCCAGCAGCTTGGTAGGGCAGCTCCAAGAGACCCAGTACTTC
few,TRBJ1-1,NA,TRBV16,CASSQSFSGVDTEAFF,TGTGCCAGCAGCCAATCGTTCTCAGGGGTCGACACTGAAGCTTTCTTT
NA,TRBJ1-2,TRBD1,TRBV19,CATTTGTGGGYTF,TGTGCCACCACGACCGGGACAGGGGGCGGCTACACCTTC
NA,TRBJ1-1,NA,TRBV18,CASSQINTEAFF,TGTGCCAGCTCACAAATTAACACTGAAGCTTTCTTT
NA,TRBJ2-2,NA,TRBV18,CASSPGTDSTGELFF,TGTGCCAGCTCTCCCGGGACCGATTCTACCGGGGAGCTGTTTTTT
NA,TRBJ1-1,NA,TRBV20-1,CSASSRLGAFF,TGCAGTGCTAGTTCTAGACTTGGCGCTTTCTTT
NA,TRBJ2-3,TRBD2,TRBV6-6,CASSYRGVFSMDTQYF,TGTGCCAGCAGTTACCGGGGGGTTTTTAGTATGGATACGCAGTATTTT
NA,TRBJ1-6,NA,TRBV19,CASSLAASPLHF,TGTGCCAGTAGTCTGGCCGCTTCACCCCTCCACTTT
NA,TRBJ2-7,NA,TRBV27,CASSYKEGSYEQYF,TGTGCCAGCAGTTATAAGGAGGGCTCCTACGAGCAGTACTTC
NA,TRBJ2-2,NA,TRBV18,CASSPSLYSHTGELFF,TGTGCCAGCTCACCAAGCCTATACAGTCACACCGGGGAGCTGTTTTTT
NA,TRBJ1-4,NA,TRBV9,CASSATGGATNEKLFF,TGTGCCAGCAGCGCGACGGGAGGGGCAACTAATGAAAAACTGTTTTTT
NA,TRBJ1-2,TRBD1,TRBV29-1,CSVDRTGGDRGYTF,TGCAGCGTTGATCGGACAGGGGGAGACAGGGGCTACACCTTC
NA,TRBJ1-5,NA,TRBV7-2,CASSPRPGNSNQPQHF,TGTGCCAGCAGCCCCCGGCCGGGCAATAGCAATCAGCCCCAGCATTTT
NA,TRBJ1-1,TRBD1,TRBV6-1,CASWDRVSEAFF,TGTGCCAGCTGGGACAGGGTTTCTGAAGCTTTCTTT
NA,TRBJ1-3,NA,TRBV18,CASSPPTLGSSGNTIYF,TGTGCCAGCTCACCACCGACCCTCGGGAGCTCTGGAAACACCATATATTTT
NA,TRBJ1-1,NA,TRBV7-2,CASSLAPNTEAFF,TGTGCCAGCAGCTTAGCTCCGAACACTGAAGCTTTCTTT
NA,TRBJ1-1,NA,TRBV6-1,CASSWDHRDTEAFF,TGTGCCAGCAGTTGGGACCACAGGGACACTGAAGCTTTCTTT
NA,TRBJ1-1,NA,TRBV6-5,CASSYSWGVTEAFF,TGTGCCAGCAGTTACTCTTGGGGGGTCACTGAAGCTTTCTTT
once,TRBJ2-2,NA,TRBV11-2,CASSNLGQYTGELFF,TGTGCCAGCAGCAACCTCGGACAGTACACCGGGGAGCTGTTTTTT
NA,TRBJ1-2,NA,TRBV4-2,CASSQDNWGAGYTF,TGTGCCAGCAGCCAAGACAACTGGGGGGCGGGCTACACCTTC
NA,TRBJ1-2,NA,TRBV20-1,CSARPGTF,TGCAGTGCTAGACCGGGCACCTTC
NA,TRBJ1-3,NA,TRBV7-9,CASSRSISGNTIYF,TGTGCCAGCAGCCGCTCCATCTCTGGAAACACCATATATTTT
NA,TRBJ2-3,NA,TRBV5-4,CASSLGGSSTDTQYF,TGTGCCAGCAGCCTTGGGGGAAGTAGCACAGATACGCAGTATTTT
NA,TRBJ1-2,NA,TRBV11-2,CASSLSGTRGYTF,TGTGCCAGCAGCTTGTCCGGGACGAGGGGCTACACCTTC
NA,TRBJ2-7,NA,TRBV4-3,CASSQERGSYEQYF,TGCGCCAGCAGCCAAGAGCGGGGATCCTACGAGCAGTACTTC
NA,TRBJ2-5,TRBD2,TRBV5-1,CASSFGLAGGGETQYF,TGCGCCAGCAGCTTCGGGCTAGCGGGGGGCGGGGAGACCCAGTACTTC
NA,TRBJ2-7,NA,TRBV7-6,CASSPRGSHLSVHEQYF,TGTGCCAGCAGCCCCAGAGGGTCCCATTTGTCGGTCCACGAGCAGTACTTC
NA,TRBJ1-6,NA,TRBV19,CASSFTGTHVYSPLHF,TGTGCCAGTAGTTTTACCGGGACCCACGTTTATTCACCCCTCCACTTT
NA,TRBJ2-2,NA,TRBV5-1,CASSHGQINTGELFF,TGCGCCAGCAGCCACGGACAGATCAACACCGGGGAGCTGTTTTTT
NA,TRBJ2-7,NA,TRBV28,CASSSLQGHPTGEQYF,TGTGCCAGCAGTTCTCTCCAGGGACATCCCACGGGAGAGCAGTACTTC
NA,TRBJ2-7,NA,TRBV14,CASSHAYEQYF,TGTGCCAGCAGCCATGCATACGAGCAGTACTTC
few,TRBJ1-1,NA,TRBV4-1,CASSQVFTRKDTEAFF,TGCGCCAGCAGCCAAGTATTTACAAGGAAGGACACTGAAGCTTTCTTT
NA,TRBJ1-5,NA,TRBV6-1,CASNSRTSNQPQHF,TGTGCCAGCAATTCACGGACTAGCAATCAGCCCCAGCATTTT
NA,TRBJ2-5,TRBD1,TRBV7-6,CASSGSGTGGETQYF,TGTGCCAGCAGTGGTTCCGGGACAGGAGGAGAGACCCAGTACTTC
once,TRBJ2-1,NA,TRBV6-5,CASSADRGAYNEQFF,TGTGCCAGCAGTGCCGATCGGGGTGCCTACAATGAGCAGTTCTTC
NA,TRBJ1-2,TRBD1,TRBV5-1,CASRENRGTNYGYTF,TGCGCCAGCAGGGAAAACAGGGGGACTAACTATGGCTACACCTTC
NA,TRBJ2-1,TRBD2,TRBV25-1,CASSELGGDEVSEQFF,TGTGCCAGCAGTGAATTGGGGGGGGATGAGGTCAGTGAGCAGTTCTTC
NA,TRBJ2-3,NA,TRBV7-2,CASSPYYLSTDTQYF,TGTGCCAGCAGCCCCTATTACCTAAGCACAGATACGCAGTATTTT